This section outlines one T cell receptor (beta chain) sequence together with its context. Its specificity is not known. This sample is part of a study of Ad26.COV2.S vaccination and SARS-CoV-2 variants. Points from the study as a whole: Vaccinees reportedly had broad spike-specific CD8+ and CD4+ T cell responses.

Sample treatment: over 15 received Ad26.COV2.S at low or high dose, single or two shots; five or six received placebo; per-sample allocation not given. It was on day 63 after the first vaccine or placebo injection that samples were taken. As its vector, the vaccine had Ad26, which expressed Wuhan-strain SARS-CoV-2 spike. Profiled with immunoSEQ multiplex PCR; TCRdb holds only in-frame clones, not every one. Of fewer than 400,000 clones in the sample, roughly 86% were seen once. V lost 4 bases and J 4 bases, leaving 10 bases between the germline ends. The CDR3 sequence is 13 residues long. Germline V CDR1 and CDR2: MNHEY, SVGAGI.

The origin of this receptor is a person between 18 and 59 years old who received the Ad26.COV2.S COVID-19 vaccine or a placebo. This chain connects TRBV6-5 to TRBJ1-2; D is unclear. Sequencing was performed on peripheral blood, taken in a trial of Ad26.COV2.S vaccine versus placebo. CDR3 in amino acids: CASSLGRTYGYTF. CDR3 bases: TGTGCCAGCAGTTTAGGACGGACCTATGGCTACACCTTC.